A selection of T cell receptor beta chains follows, all from one sample in a study of blood T cell repertoires in COVID-19. This table comes from immunoSEQ multiplex PCR, and its TCRdb copy is limited to in-frame clones, with some not included. The top ten hold roughly 3.6% of the sample, which has around 100,000 clones, roughly nine tenths seen once. Sequenced: peripheral blood. These receptors originate from a woman aged 55-70 years with acute or convalescent COVID-19. Each CDR3 is given with its conserved first and last residue. For some rows the clone size is stated as once, few or many, or as a class when expanded; others skip it.

TRBV12-3/TRBV12-4 | NA | CATAGGQGYTF
TRBV30 | NA | CAFGRGSTDTQYF
TRBV24-1 | NA | CATSDPGTGNEKLFF
TRBV5-1 | NA | CASSPRTGSGNTIYF
TRBV28 | few | CASSTLLGNTEAFF
TRBV6-5 | NA | CASNRDNDNSPLHF
TRBV27 | once | CATVGDIEAFF
TRBV9 | NA | CASSVDGSLTIGTNTEAFF
TRBV6-5 | NA | CASISSTSGTYEQYF
TRBV5-1 | NA | CASSPQGPDNNSPLHF
TRBV27 | NA | CASSSRLAGGTDTQYF
TRBV6-1 | NA | CASSEVGGVTSYGYTF
TRBV2 | NA | CARRYLGTGGYTF
TRBV7-9 | NA | CASSFGTSGYNEQFF
TRBV5-5 | NA | CASSPYRDFYNEQFF
TRBV24-1 | NA | CATSDQGILFF
TRBV29-1 | NA | CSVVQRAGNAYNEQFF
TRBV21-1 | NA | CASSKFSGTGPRLKGYTF
TRBV28 | NA | CASSPHGQGHYGYTF
TRBV19 | NA | CASSIDGGRLNTEAFF
TRBV5-1 | NA | CASSLGSGGRAEAFF
TRBV3-1/TRBV3-2 | NA | CASSLLAGGVQETQYF
TRBV6-5 | NA | CASTAGLGINEKLFF
TRBV7-9 | NA | CASTGQGVFEKLFF
TRBV9 | NA | CASSGGLQPEEKLFF
TRBV6-5 | once | CASSYRESRAEAFF
TRBV5-1 | once | CASSGTGVGRAFF
TRBV6-5 | NA | CASRWGRWDYNEQFF
TRBV7-3 | once | CASSLFPSDRLNNEQFF
TRBV28 | NA | CASSLGGTHQPQHF
TRBV9 | many | CASSADRTYSYNEQFF
TRBV7-7 | NA | CASSAAAGVNTDTQYF
TRBV9 | NA | CASSPDPGTPDNEQFF
TRBV2 | NA | CASRLDQGGEKLFF
TRBV6-5 | NA | CASSYRAGGYGYTF
TRBV29-1 | NA | CSAIRQGTYEQYF
TRBV24-1 | NA | CATSGQGRRTQYF
TRBV30 | few | CAWSGLAAGGPGANVLTF
TRBV5-1 | NA | CASSLALAGVNEQFF
TRBV5-4 | once | CASSPTGSSYNEQFF
TRBV11-3 | NA | CASSPETGVYGYTF
TRBV3-1/TRBV3-2 | NA | CASSRGLAFTGELFF
TRBV28 | NA | CASSLLLAGDRPDTQYF
TRBV11-2 | few | CASSSLRWGAGELFF
TRBV6-5 | NA | CASSYSMAGEAFF
TRBV29-1 | NA | CSVGLASPADTQYF
TRBV7-7 | NA | CASSLDRDATQYF
TRBV5-1 | NA | CASSLGLGATDTQYF
TRBV3-1/TRBV3-2 | NA | CASSLGLATTGELFF
TRBV28 | NA | CASSDTFSNQPQHF